The rows below give T cell receptor beta chains drawn from one sample of a study of beta chain features in type 1 diabetes. The data were produced by immunoSEQ multiplex PCR, yet TCRdb's version contains in-frame clones alone and is incomplete. This table has hundreds of thousands of clones, 9.6% appearing once. Sequencing was done on a sample of naive CD4+ T cells from blood. These TCRs come from a woman under 30 in good health. The conserved cysteine and the conserved F or W are not part of the CDR3 here.

V	length	J	CDR3
TRBV2	10	TRBJ1-2	ASTPAGSGYT
TRBV30	11	TRBJ1-1	AWSVAKNTEAF
TRBV5-1	12	TRBJ2-7	ASSQRDRASEQY
TRBV10-3	13	TRBJ2-3	AISGLAGTTDTQY
TRBV18	14	TRBJ2-3	ASSPPRERFTDTQY
TRBV6-5	14	TRBJ2-7	ASSYTGLAGNDEQY
TRBV6-4	12	TRBJ2-3	ASSGTGTADTQY
TRBV7-9	12	TRBJ2-5	ASIPTQGQETQY
TRBV4-1	13	TRBJ2-7	ASSQDGGYSYEQY
TRBV29-1	12	TRBJ2-5	SVRGRIRKETQY
TRBV5-1	14	TRBJ2-5	ASSLLGGRGEETQY
TRBV5-1	13	TRBJ2-6	ASSLTDSGANVLT
TRBV7-2	12	TRBJ2-3	ASSLAGAGDTQY
TRBV5-1	12	TRBJ1-1	ASSFATGSTEAF
TRBV20-1	9	TRBJ2-5	SAGGLETQY
TRBV30	11	TRBJ2-7	AWSVTGVGEQY
TRBV5-1	11	TRBJ1-1	ASSLGFGTEAF
TRBV6-5	14	TRBJ1-6	ASSYAGQGHNSPLH
TRBV4-1	15	TRBJ1-5	ASSQDEKQGSNQPQH
TRBV27	13	TRBJ1-2	ASSITPGLNYGYT
TRBV10-3	17	TRBJ2-1	AISESRTSALSSYNEQF
TRBV23-1	12	TRBJ1-6	ASSQPGEHSPLH
TRBV28	14	TRBJ2-6	ASSFRRGSGANVLT
TRBV6-5	13	TRBJ1-3	ASSLGRLAGNTIY
TRBV2	12	TRBJ1-1	ASIRTGPNTEAF
TRBV30	12	TRBJ1-1	AWGWPGGGQKAF
TRBV5-4	13	TRBJ1-2	ASSSGQGPNYGYT
TRBV9	13	TRBJ2-3	ASSALGQGAHTQY
TRBV6-6	13	TRBJ2-1	ASSYAGGPYNEQF
TRBV5-6	11	TRBJ1-2	ASSLEHNYGYT
TRBV19	12	TRBJ1-1	ASSPPGQVSEAF
TRBV30	15	TRBJ2-1	AWSVRLTSGGRNEQF
TRBV6-1	12	TRBJ1-4	ASTDRRGNEKLF
TRBV6-6	12	TRBJ2-7	ASRPYTGLYEQY
TRBV5-4	11	TRBJ1-2	ASSQRQGNGYT
TRBV30	11	TRBJ1-1	AWSRGLNTEAF
TRBV6-1	13	TRBJ2-3	ASKRDGLSTDTQY
TRBV30	14	TRBJ2-3	AWSVSFETGTDTQY
TRBV2	13	TRBJ2-3	ASSDQGIAADTQY
TRBV2	11	TRBJ1-5	ASKLEGDQPQH
TRBV14	13	TRBJ2-1	ASSDPRTKTHEQF
TRBV7-9	12	TRBJ2-5	ASSRDQGQETQY
TRBV2	12	TRBJ1-3	ASQATGSGNTIY
TRBV29-1	11	TRBJ1-4	SVLRTGGEQLF
TRBV20-1	9	TRBJ2-2	SAQGSGELF
TRBV6-5	13	TRBJ1-2	ASSYNAPPEGGYT
TRBV5-1	12	TRBJ2-7	ASSTGDRDYEQY
TRBV7-3	14	TRBJ1-2	ASSLGPDRASYGYT
TRBV18	14	TRBJ1-4	ASSARTGITNEKLF
TRBV19	14	TRBJ2-4	AIAGREGLAKNIQY
TRBV12-5	10	TRBJ2-5	ASQEGAETQY
TRBV30	12	TRBJ1-2	AWSVGRSEYGYT
TRBV2	15	TRBJ2-3	ASSERLRTGEGDTQY
TRBV13	15	TRBJ1-1	ASSLISLGHVDTEAF
TRBV7-8	15	TRBJ2-3	ASSPSGTSGRTMAQY
TRBV6-5	12	TRBJ2-1	ASSYPQVNNEQF